Listed below are T cell receptor beta chains from one sample, sequenced in a study of shared T cell receptors in the human thymus. Some clones are missing from TCRdb's copy, which holds only in-frame ones; the method was immunoSEQ multiplex PCR. The sample includes hundreds of thousands of clones, 70% to 80% seen only once; the top ten take about 0.014%. The sample was also linked to a second study, of human thymus T cells.

The sequencing input was thymocytes. The receptors here all came from a boy under two years old with a congenital heart defect. Both conserved end residues are part of each CDR3. A D gene is named only where the DNA matches it firmly. Clone size is stated in some rows and not others, as once, few, many or a class when expanded.

V,D,size,J,DNA,CDR3
TRBV30,TRBD1,NA,TRBJ1-5,TGTGCCTGGAGCGGGGACAGGTATAGCAATCAGCCCCAGCATTTT,CAWSGDRYSNQPQHF
TRBV7-6,NA,once,TRBJ2-7,TGTGCCAGCAGCCCCGATTTAGCGGAAGCCCATTACGAGCAGTACTTC,CASSPDLAEAHYEQYF
TRBV5-6,NA,few,TRBJ2-2,TGTGCCAGCAGCTTCTCAATCAGGGTCAACACCGGGGAGCTGTTTTTT,CASSFSIRVNTGELFF
TRBV2,NA,few,TRBJ2-2,TGTGCCAGCAGTGGGTGGGCCCCGTGGCTATCCGGGGAGCTGTTTTTT,CASSGWAPWLSGELFF
TRBV14,TRBD2,NA,TRBJ2-7,TGTGCCAGCAGCTTACCCGGGACTAGCGGGGACACCTGGGAGCAGTACTTC,CASSLPGTSGDTWEQYF
TRBV19,TRBD1,NA,TRBJ1-2,TGTGCCAGTAGTCCACTACTCGGGACAGAATATGGCTACACCTTC,CASSPLLGTEYGYTF
TRBV27,TRBD1,NA,TRBJ1-2,TGTGCCAGCAGTCCGCGCCGGGACAGGGACTATGGCTACACCTTC,CASSPRRDRDYGYTF
TRBV7-8,TRBD2,NA,TRBJ2-3,TGTGCCAGCAGCCGACCAACCCTAGCGGGAGGGCCCTATATACGGGGTACGCAGTATTTT,CASSRPTLAGGPYIRGTQYF
TRBV11-2,TRBD1,NA,TRBJ2-3,TGTGCCAGCAGCCCCCCCGGGACAGGGGGCACAGATACGCAGTATTTT,CASSPPGTGGTDTQYF
TRBV7-9,TRBD1,NA,TRBJ2-2,TGTGCCAGCAGCTGGGACAGGAAGGTCCCCGGGGAGCTGTTTTTT,CASSWDRKVPGELFF
TRBV7-9,TRBD1,NA,TRBJ1-1,TGTGCCAGCAGACCCGACAGGGTTCACGATCGAGGAGCTTTCTTT,CASRPDRVHDRGAFF
TRBV9,TRBD2,NA,TRBJ2-1,TGTGCCAGCAGCCCAGGACTAGCGGAGGTGACCCCCTACAATGAGCAGTTCTTC,CASSPGLAEVTPYNEQFF
TRBV4-1,NA,few,TRBJ2-3,TGCGCCAGCAGGGGGGGGGCGTCTAGCACAGATACGCAGTATTTT,CASRGGASSTDTQYF
TRBV19,NA,NA,TRBJ2-7,TGTGCCAGTAGTAACAGGAGCTCCTACGAGCAGTACTTC,CASSNRSSYEQYF
TRBV27,TRBD1,few,TRBJ1-5,TGTGCCAGCAGGTCGGGACAGGGGCTGAGCAATCAGCCCCAGCATTTT,CASRSGQGLSNQPQHF
TRBV2,NA,NA,TRBJ1-5,TGTGCCAGCAGTGAGAGGAGCAATCAGCCCCAGCATTTT,CASSERSNQPQHF
TRBV5-1,TRBD2,NA,TRBJ2-3,TGCGCCAGCAGCTCAAGACTAGCGGGTTACACTAGCACAGATACGCAGTATTTT,CASSSRLAGYTSTDTQYF
TRBV7-2,TRBD2,NA,TRBJ2-1,TGTGCCAGCAGTTTAGCTAGCGGGAGGAATAATGAGCAGTTCTTC,CASSLASGRNNEQFF
TRBV27,NA,NA,TRBJ2-1,TGTGCCAGCAGTAGCGTAGGAGCCTACAATGAGCAGTTCTTC,CASSSVGAYNEQFF
TRBV4-3,NA,NA,TRBJ2-1,TGCGCCAGCAGCCACAGGTCCGCAGCCTCCTACAATGAGCAGTTCTTC,CASSHRSAASYNEQFF
TRBV7-7,NA,NA,TRBJ2-2,TGTGCCAGCAGCTCCCACCCAAGACACGTTTACACCGGGGAGCTGTTTTTT,CASSSHPRHVYTGELFF
TRBV4-3,TRBD2,NA,TRBJ2-2,TGCGCCAGCAGCCGACGGGGTAGCGGGAGGACACCAAACACCGGGGAGCTGTTTTTT,CASSRRGSGRTPNTGELFF
TRBV28,NA,NA,TRBJ1-2,TGTGCCAGCAGTTTACACAGGAGATACTATGGCTACACCTTC,CASSLHRRYYGYTF
TRBV7-3,NA,once,TRBJ1-2,TGTGCCAGCAACCTATGCTCGGGGGACTATGGCTACACCTTC,CASNLCSGDYGYTF
TRBV6-1,TRBD2,NA,TRBJ2-5,TGTGCCAGCAGTGGTAGCGGGAGAGGGGGAGAGACCCAGTACTTC,CASSGSGRGGETQYF
TRBV28,TRBD2,NA,TRBJ2-7,TGTGCCAGCAGCCTCGCGGGGACTAGCGGGAGTAGGGGCTCCTACGAGCAGTACTTC,CASSLAGTSGSRGSYEQYF
TRBV27,NA,NA,TRBJ2-5,TGTGCCAGCATCATGAGGGCAGGCGGAGAGACCCAGTACTTC,CASIMRAGGETQYF
TRBV5-1,TRBD2,NA,TRBJ2-1,TGCGCCAGCAGCTTGGGGATAGCGGGAGGGTTTCCCAACAATGAGCAGTTCTTC,CASSLGIAGGFPNNEQFF
TRBV7-2,NA,few,TRBJ1-2,TGTGCCAGCAGCTTAGTAGGGACACCAAGGGGAACTAACTATGGCTACACCTTC,CASSLVGTPRGTNYGYTF
TRBV5-1,NA,NA,TRBJ1-1,TGCGCCAGCAGCACGCCTGGAGGGATGAACACTGAAGCTTTCTTT,CASSTPGGMNTEAFF
TRBV11-3,NA,NA,TRBJ2-1,TGTGCCAGCAGCTTACCTCCCTTCGGGATCCAGCGGGCCTGTTACAATGAGCAGTTCTTC,CASSLPPFGIQRACYNEQFF
TRBV15,TRBD1,NA,TRBJ2-7,TGTGCCACCAGCAGTGGGGGACAGGACTGCTACGAGCAGTACTTC,CATSSGGQDCYEQYF
TRBV9,TRBD1,NA,TRBJ1-1,TGTGCCAGCAGCGGGGGACAGGATACTGAAGCTTTCTTT,CASSGGQDTEAFF
TRBV5-1,NA,NA,TRBJ2-3,TGCGCCAGCAGTAGGGGGCCGGGGGCGGTATTGTTGGCGCAGTATTTT,CASSRGPGAVLLAQYF
TRBV5-6,NA,NA,TRBJ2-7,TGTGCCAGCAGCTTGGCCGGGAGTGCCTACGAGCAGTACTTC,CASSLAGSAYEQYF
TRBV4-1,NA,few,TRBJ1-5,TGCGCCAGCAGCCAAGGTGTACAGGTTAATCAGCCCCAGCATTTT,CASSQGVQVNQPQHF
TRBV30,NA,NA,TRBJ2-3,TGTGCCTGGGCTTTAGGGGGGGTCACAGATACGCAGTATTTT,CAWALGGVTDTQYF
TRBV7-7,NA,NA,TRBJ2-5,TGTGCTAGCAGCTTCTCTCTGGGTAGGAGCGCCCAAGAGACCCAGTACTTC,CASSFSLGRSAQETQYF
TRBV7-9,TRBD2,NA,TRBJ2-1,TGTGCCAGCAGCTTAGTGGGCGGGAGATCGATCTACAATGAGCAGTTCTTC,CASSLVGGRSIYNEQFF
TRBV7-2,TRBD2,NA,TRBJ2-7,TGTGCCAGCAGCCAGAGCCGGGGTAGCGGGACAACCTACGAGCAGTACTTC,CASSQSRGSGTTYEQYF
TRBV7-9,NA,NA,TRBJ1-2,TGTGCCAGCACAGGGTACTATGGCTACACCTTC,CASTGYYGYTF
TRBV6-6,TRBD2,NA,TRBJ2-7,TGTGCCAGCAGTTACGGGGGGGAGGTTCCCTACGAGCAGTACTTC,CASSYGGEVPYEQYF
TRBV6-6,TRBD1,NA,TRBJ1-1,TGTGCCAGCAGGGGGACAGTAATGAACACTGAAGCTTTCTTT,CASRGTVMNTEAFF
TRBV4-1,TRBD2,NA,TRBJ2-1,TGCGCCAGCAGCCAAGATCCCCCACTAGCGTCAAACCACAATGAGCAGTTCTTC,CASSQDPPLASNHNEQFF
TRBV5-6,NA,NA,TRBJ2-2,TGTGCCAGCAGCTTGAAGGGGCCACACACCGGGGAGCTGTTTTTT,CASSLKGPHTGELFF
TRBV6-1,TRBD1,NA,TRBJ2-5,TGTGCCAGCAGACGGACAGGGGGCAAGAAGACCCAGTACTTC,CASRRTGGKKTQYF
TRBV9,NA,NA,TRBJ2-1,TGTGCCAGCACTCCCAGGGTGACTGATGTTTACAATGAGCAGTTCTTC,CASTPRVTDVYNEQFF
TRBV4-3,NA,NA,TRBJ1-1,TGCGCCAGCAGCCGCACAGGGTACACTGAAGCTTTCTTT,CASSRTGYTEAFF
TRBV4-3,NA,NA,TRBJ2-1,TGCGCCAGCAGCCAGGTGGAGAGCTCCTACAATGAGCAGTTCTTC,CASSQVESSYNEQFF
TRBV5-4,TRBD1,few,TRBJ1-2,TGTGCCAGCAGCTTGGTGGTCAAGACAGGGGGCGCGGATGGCTACACCTTC,CASSLVVKTGGADGYTF
TRBV4-2,NA,NA,TRBJ2-3,TGTGCCAGCAGCCAAGGCTCCCCGGGCACAGATACGCAGTATTTT,CASSQGSPGTDTQYF
TRBV4-2,TRBD2,NA,TRBJ2-1,TGTGCCAGCAGCCAAGAGGGGACTAGCGGGAGCTGTTCGCAGTTCTTC,CASSQEGTSGSCSQFF
TRBV28,NA,few,TRBJ2-7,TGTGCCAGCAGTTTTCCGGGAGCCTACGAGCAGTACTTC,CASSFPGAYEQYF